This entry lists 6 T cell receptor beta chains sequenced from one sample in a study of cytomegalovirus exposure and HLA in healthy donors. The PCR had 60 Vbeta and 13 Jbeta primers. The assay was immunoSEQ multiplex PCR, and TCRdb's table has in-frame clones only and misses some. The repertoire holds 140,000 to 150,000 clones, with roughly 85% as singletons. The sequenced sample was PBMCs. The source of these receptors is a woman aged 25 to 39 in good health and CMV-seronegative.

V usage is TRBV6-1 and J usage is TRBJ1-6; 9 nucleotides align to TRBD1. Germline-derived CDR1 and CDR2 are MNHNS and SASEGT. The CDR3 loop spans 16 amino acids. Trimming took 2 bases from V and 7 from J; bases not matched to a gene: 6. The CDR3 DNA is TGTGCCAGCAGTGAACTCGCAGGGACAGGGAATTCACCCCTCCACTTT. Encoded protein: CASSELAGTGNSPLHF.

The chain combines TRBV11-2 with TRBJ1-1, with 8 bases lining up with TRBD1. Germline V lookup: CDR1 SGHAT, CDR2 FQNNGV. The CDR3 totals 16 residues. V lost 6 bases, J lost 0 bases, and 9 bases stayed unmatched. In nucleotides, the CDR3 is TGTGCCAGCAGTATTGGACAGGGTGGAATGAACACTGAAGCTTTCTTT. Protein sequence: CASSIGQGGMNTEAFF.

This clone was observed once. The chain couples TRBV7-3 to TRBJ2-7; 8 bases map to TRBD1. V dropped 0 bases and J dropped 3; count of bases not matched to a gene: 4. The CDR3 contains 15 residues. Germline CDR1 SGHTA, CDR2 FQGTGA. The CDR3 DNA follows: TGTGCCAGCAGCTTAACGCCAGGACAGGGCTACGAGCAGTACTTC. It specifies CASSLTPGQGYEQYF.

The CDR3 protein is CASSLGGESGYTF. DNA for the CDR3: TGTGCCAGCTCCTTGGGGGGGGAGAGTGGCTACACCTTC. The chain uses TRBV6-1 and TRBJ1-2, with D possibly being TRBD1 (5 bases). The CDR3 extends over 13 amino acids. Germline CDR1 and CDR2: MNHNS and SASEGT. The V end was cut by 8 bases, the J end by 7 bases, with 17 bases between.

The V call is TRBV4-1, the J call TRBJ1-2; TRBD1 matches 7 bases. Germline loops: CDR1 MGHRA, CDR2 YSYEKL. The CDR3 is made up of 17 amino acids. J was trimmed by 5 bases and V by 3 bases; bases with no gene match: 15. The CDR3 protein is CASSQGTADPIPYGYTF. The CDR3 DNA is TGCGCCAGCAGCCAGGGGACAGCGGATCCGATTCCTTATGGCTACACCTTC.

The table lists this clone with a few counts. The CDR3 DNA sequence: TGTGCAAGTCGCCTGGGACACCTCAATAGCAATCAGCCCCAGCATTTT. This codes for CASRLGHLNSNQPQHF. This rearrangement joins TRBV12-2 to TRBJ1-5; no DNA check was done on the table's D call, TRBD1. TRBV12-2 is marked as a pseudogene. The CDR3 loop spans 16 amino acids.